What follows are 7 T cell receptor beta chains derived from one specimen sequenced in a study of blood T cell repertoires in COVID-19. The table came from immunoSEQ multiplex PCR; TCRdb's copy has only in-frame clones and leaves some out. The sample yields approximately 260,000 clones, roughly 90% seen once. Sequencing was performed on peripheral blood. These receptors all stem from a man aged 60-69 years who had recovered from COVID-19.

V usage is TRBV2 and J usage is TRBJ1-1; 9 nucleotides line up with TRBD1. The CDR3 has 14 residues. Per the germline V gene, CDR1 is SNHLY and CDR2 is FYNNEI. Trimming cost V 4 bases and J 5 bases; bases outside gene matches: 5. CDR3 loop: CASSVDRGRTEAFF. In DNA, the CDR3 is TGTGCCAGCAGTGTGGACAGGGGAAGGACTGAAGCTTTCTTT.

The rearrangement links TRBV5-5 to TRBJ2-7, with a possible D match to TRBD1 (5 bases). The CDR3 loop spans 14 amino acids. Trimming removed 1 base from V and 2 bases from J, with 10 bases in between. Germline V CDR1 and CDR2: SGHKS, YYEKEE (reference sequence). CDR3 loop: CASSLIRGPYEQYF. In nucleotides, the CDR3 is TGTGCCAGCAGCTTGATTAGGGGCCCCTACGAGCAGTACTTC.

The chain has TRBV9 and TRBJ2-1; D is unclear. With 3 bases removed from V and 9 bases from J, the gap between germline ends came to 10 bases. This CDR3 is built from 12 residues. Germline CDR1 reads SGDLS; CDR2 reads YYNGEE. For the CDR3, the DNA is TGTGCCAGCAGCGCCCCCCCCTCTGAGCAGTTCTTC. The encoded protein is CASSAPPSEQFF.

This chain links TRBV5-1 with TRBJ1-1, with D perhaps TRBD1 (6 bases). The V end lost 0 bases, the J end lost 3 bases, and 12 bases lay between the germline ends. CDR1 and CDR2 (germline): SGHRS, YFSETQ. The CDR3 spans 15 residues. Here the CDR3 reads CASSLEGHPDTEAFF. The CDR3, as DNA: TGCGCCAGCAGCTTGGAGGGACACCCTGACACTGAAGCTTTCTTT. The full variable domain, with the rest looked up from reference TRBV5-1 and TRBJ1-1, is KAGVTQTPRYLIKTRGQQVTLSCSPISGHRSVSWYQQTPGQGLQFLFEYFSETQRNKGNFPGRFSGRQFSNSRSEMNVSTLELGDSALYLCASSLEGHPDTEAFFGQGTRLTVV.

The V call is TRBV9, the J call TRBJ2-3, with 7 bases identical to TRBD2. This CDR3 is 16 amino acids long. Germline loops: CDR1 SGDLS, CDR2 YYNGEE. Trimming at V came to 0 bases and at J to 0 bases, leaving 4 bases not matched to a gene. The CDR3 reads CASSVGLAASTDTQYF. CDR3 DNA sequence: TGTGCCAGCAGCGTAGGGCTAGCGGCTAGCACAGATACGCAGTATTTT.

This chain joins TRBV28 and TRBJ1-2; 9 bases match TRBD1. The CDR3 has 14 residues. Per germline, CDR1 MDHEN and CDR2 SYDVKM. Trimming took 6 bases from V and 5 from J; bases not matched to a gene: 7. CDR3 protein: CASSQGQGSYGYTF. CDR3 in DNA: TGTGCCAGCAGCCAGGGACAGGGAAGTTATGGCTACACCTTC.

This chain links TRBV6-6 with TRBJ1-6, with TRBD1 identical over 10 bases. Germline CDR1 is MNHNY and CDR2 is SVGAGI (reference sequence). Germline trimming cut 6 bases from V and 6 bases from J; bases unmatched to any gene: 20. This CDR3 comprises 20 residues. CDR3 sequence (DNA): TGTGCCAGCAGCCTACAAAAGGGACAGGGGTCTCCTCCCCTTAATTCACCCCTCCACTTT. Amino acid sequence: CASSLQKGQGSPPLNSPLHF.